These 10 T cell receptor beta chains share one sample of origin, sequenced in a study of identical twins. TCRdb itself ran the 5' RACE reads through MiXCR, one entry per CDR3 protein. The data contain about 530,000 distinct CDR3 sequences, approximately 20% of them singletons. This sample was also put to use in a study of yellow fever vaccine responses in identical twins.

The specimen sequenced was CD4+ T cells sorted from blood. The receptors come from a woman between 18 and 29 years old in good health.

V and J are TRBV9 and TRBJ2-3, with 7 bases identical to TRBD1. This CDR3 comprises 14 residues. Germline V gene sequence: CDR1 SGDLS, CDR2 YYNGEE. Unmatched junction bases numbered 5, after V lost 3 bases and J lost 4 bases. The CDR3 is CASSAGTEPDTQYF. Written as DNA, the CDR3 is TGTGCCAGCAGCGCCGGGACAGAACCAGATACGCAGTATTTT.

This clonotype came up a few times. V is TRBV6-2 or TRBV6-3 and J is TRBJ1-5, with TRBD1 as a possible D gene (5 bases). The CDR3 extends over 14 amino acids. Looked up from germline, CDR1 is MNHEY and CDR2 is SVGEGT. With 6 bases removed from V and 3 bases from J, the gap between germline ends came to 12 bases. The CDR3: CASSSDSNNQPQHF. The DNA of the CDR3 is TGTGCCAGCAGCTCCGACAGCAACAATCAGCCCCAGCATTTT.

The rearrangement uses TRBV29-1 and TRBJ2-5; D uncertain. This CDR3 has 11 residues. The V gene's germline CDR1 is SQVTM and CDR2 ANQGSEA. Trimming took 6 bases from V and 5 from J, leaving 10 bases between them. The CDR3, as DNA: TGCAGCGTGCAACCCCCGGAGACCCAGTACTTC. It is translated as CSVQPPETQYF.

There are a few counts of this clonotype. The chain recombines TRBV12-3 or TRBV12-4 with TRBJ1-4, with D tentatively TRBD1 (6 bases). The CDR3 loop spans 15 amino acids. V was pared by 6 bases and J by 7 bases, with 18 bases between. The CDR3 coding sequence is TGTGCCAGCAGACCCCGGGCAGGGGAGGGTGAAAAACTGTTTTTT. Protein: CASRPRAGEGEKLFF.

The DNA for the CDR3 is TGTGCCAGCAGTTACAACAGGGTCGGGGGTGGCTACACCTTC. It is translated as CASSYNRVGGGYTF. V is TRBV6-5 and J is TRBJ1-2; TRBD1 might be the D (6 bases). Deletions cut 2 bases from V and 7 bases from J, with 14 bases between. This CDR3 region has 14 residues. Germline lookup yields CDR1 MNHEY and CDR2 SVGAGI.

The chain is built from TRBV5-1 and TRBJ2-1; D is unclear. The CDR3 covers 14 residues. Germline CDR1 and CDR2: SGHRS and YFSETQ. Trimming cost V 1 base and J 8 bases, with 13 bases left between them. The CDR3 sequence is CASSLSLRRDEQFF. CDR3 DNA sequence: TGCGCCAGCAGCTTGTCGCTAAGGCGAGATGAGCAGTTCTTC. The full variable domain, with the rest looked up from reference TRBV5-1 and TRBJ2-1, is KAGVTQTPRYLIKTRGQQVTLSCSPISGHRSVSWYQQTPGQGLQFLFEYFSETQRNKGNFPGRFSGRQFSNSRSEMNVSTLELGDSALYLCASSLSLRRDEQFFGPGTRLTVL.

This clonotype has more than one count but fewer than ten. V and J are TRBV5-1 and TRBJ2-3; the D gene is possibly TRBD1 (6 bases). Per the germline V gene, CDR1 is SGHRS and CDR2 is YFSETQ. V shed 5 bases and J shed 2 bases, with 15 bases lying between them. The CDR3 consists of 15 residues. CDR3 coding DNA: TGCGCCAGCAGATGGGGGCAGGGTTCCACAGATACGCAGTATTTT. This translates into CASRWGQGSTDTQYF.

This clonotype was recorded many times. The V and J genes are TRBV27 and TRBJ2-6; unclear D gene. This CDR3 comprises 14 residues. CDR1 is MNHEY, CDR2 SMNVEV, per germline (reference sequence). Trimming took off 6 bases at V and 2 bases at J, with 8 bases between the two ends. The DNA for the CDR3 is TGTGCCAGCAGCTCCTTAACTGGGGCCAACGTCCTGACTTTC. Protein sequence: CASSSLTGANVLTF.

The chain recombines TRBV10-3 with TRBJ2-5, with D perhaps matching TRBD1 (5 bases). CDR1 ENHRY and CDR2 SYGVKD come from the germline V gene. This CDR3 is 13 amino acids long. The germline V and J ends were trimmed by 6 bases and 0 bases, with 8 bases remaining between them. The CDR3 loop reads CAIRSTDQETQYF. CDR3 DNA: TGTGCCATCAGGTCGACAGACCAAGAGACCCAGTACTTC.

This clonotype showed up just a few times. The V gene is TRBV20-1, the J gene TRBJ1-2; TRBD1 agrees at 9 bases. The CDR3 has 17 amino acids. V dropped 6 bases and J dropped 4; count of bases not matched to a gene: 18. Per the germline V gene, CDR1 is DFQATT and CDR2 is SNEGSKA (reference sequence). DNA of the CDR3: TGCAGTGCAACCGGAGACGGGACAGGGAGGGACCGCTATGGCTACACCTTC. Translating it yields CSATGDGTGRDRYGYTF.